The TCR beta chain under discussion was sequenced for a study of early T cells in non-severe SARS-CoV-2 infection. Many counts were recorded for this clonotype. TCRdb re-called the 5' RACE reads with MiXCR, one entry per CDR3 protein. Of over 75,000 distinct CDR3 sequences listed, more than 13% are singletons. Germline lookup yields CDR1 MNHEY and CDR2 SMNVEV (reference sequence). The CDR3 extends over 16 amino acids. J was trimmed by 0 bases and V by 5 bases; bases with no gene match: 7. The sequencing sample was made of whole blood. The TCR was taken from an adult who was a healthcare worker with PCR-confirmed SARS-CoV-2 infection or an uninfected control (not recorded which). J is TRBJ1-1 and V is TRBV27, with 9 bases aligning to TRBD1. The chain's CDR3 is CASSLGQGILNTEAFF. In DNA form, the CDR3 reads TGTGCCAGCAGTCTGGGACAGGGAATTTTGAACACTGAAGCTTTCTTT.